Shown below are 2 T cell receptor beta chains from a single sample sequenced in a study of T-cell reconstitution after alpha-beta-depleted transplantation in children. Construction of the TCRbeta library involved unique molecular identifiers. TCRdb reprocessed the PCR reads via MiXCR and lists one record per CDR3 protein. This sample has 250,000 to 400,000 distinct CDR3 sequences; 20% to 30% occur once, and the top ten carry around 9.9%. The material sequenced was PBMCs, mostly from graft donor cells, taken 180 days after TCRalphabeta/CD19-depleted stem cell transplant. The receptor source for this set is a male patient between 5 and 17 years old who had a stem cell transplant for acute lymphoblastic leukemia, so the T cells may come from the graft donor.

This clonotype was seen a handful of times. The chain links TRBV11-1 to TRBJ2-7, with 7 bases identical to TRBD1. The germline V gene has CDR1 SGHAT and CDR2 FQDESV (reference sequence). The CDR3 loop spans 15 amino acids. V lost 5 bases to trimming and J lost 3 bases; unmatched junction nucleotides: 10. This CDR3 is CASSLRQGGGYEQYF. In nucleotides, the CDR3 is TGTGCCAGCAGCCTCCGACAGGGCGGAGGCTACGAGCAGTACTTC.

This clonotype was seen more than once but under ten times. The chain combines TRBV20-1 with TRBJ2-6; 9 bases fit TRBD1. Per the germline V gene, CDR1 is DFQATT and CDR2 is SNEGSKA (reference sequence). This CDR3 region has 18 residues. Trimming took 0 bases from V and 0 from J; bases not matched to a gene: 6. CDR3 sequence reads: CSARDLGQGTSGANVLTF. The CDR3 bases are TGCAGTGCTAGAGATTTAGGACAGGGGACCTCTGGGGCCAACGTCCTGACTTTC.